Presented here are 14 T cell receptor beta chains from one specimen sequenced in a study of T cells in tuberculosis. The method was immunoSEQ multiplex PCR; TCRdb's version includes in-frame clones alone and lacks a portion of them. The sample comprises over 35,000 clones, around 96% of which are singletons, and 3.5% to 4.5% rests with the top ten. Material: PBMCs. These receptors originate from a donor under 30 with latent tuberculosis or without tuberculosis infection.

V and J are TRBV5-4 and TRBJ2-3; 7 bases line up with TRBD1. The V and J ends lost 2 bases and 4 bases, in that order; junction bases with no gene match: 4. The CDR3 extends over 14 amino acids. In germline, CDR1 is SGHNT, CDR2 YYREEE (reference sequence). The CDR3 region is CASSFRTGADTQYF. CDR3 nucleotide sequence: TGTGCCAGCAGCTTCCGGACAGGTGCAGATACGCAGTATTTT.

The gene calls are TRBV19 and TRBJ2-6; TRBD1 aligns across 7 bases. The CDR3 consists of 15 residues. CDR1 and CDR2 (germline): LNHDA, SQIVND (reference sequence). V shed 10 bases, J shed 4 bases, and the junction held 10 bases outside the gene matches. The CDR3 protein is CATSLEGAGANVLTF. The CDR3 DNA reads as TGTGCCACCAGTTTAGAGGGGGCCGGGGCCAACGTCCTGACTTTC.

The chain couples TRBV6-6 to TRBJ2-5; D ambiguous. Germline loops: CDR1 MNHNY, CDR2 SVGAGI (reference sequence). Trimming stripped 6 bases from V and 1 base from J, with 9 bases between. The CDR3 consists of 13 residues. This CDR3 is CASREGGQETQYF. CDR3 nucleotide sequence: TGTGCCAGCAGGGAAGGCGGCCAAGAGACCCAGTACTTC.

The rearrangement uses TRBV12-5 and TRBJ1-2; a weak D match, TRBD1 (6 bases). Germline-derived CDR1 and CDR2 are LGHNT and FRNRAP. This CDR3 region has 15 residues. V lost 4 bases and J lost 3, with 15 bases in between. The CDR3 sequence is CASGSSFGGHYGYTF. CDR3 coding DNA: TGTGCTAGTGGTTCCTCATTCGGGGGGCACTATGGCTACACCTTC.

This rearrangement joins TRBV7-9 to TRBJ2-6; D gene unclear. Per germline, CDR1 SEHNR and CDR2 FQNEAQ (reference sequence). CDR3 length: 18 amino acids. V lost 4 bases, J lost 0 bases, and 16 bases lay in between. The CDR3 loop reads CASSSLTGGNSGANVLTF. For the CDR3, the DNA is TGTGCCAGCAGCTCGCTAACCGGCGGAAACTCTGGGGCCAACGTCCTGACTTTC. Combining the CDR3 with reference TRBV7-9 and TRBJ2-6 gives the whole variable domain DTGVSQNPRHKITKRGQNVTFRCDPISEHNRLYWYRQTLGQGPEFLTYFQNEAQLEKSRLLSDRFSAERPKGSFSTLEIQRTEQGDSAMYLCASSSLTGGNSGANVLTFGAGSRLTVL.

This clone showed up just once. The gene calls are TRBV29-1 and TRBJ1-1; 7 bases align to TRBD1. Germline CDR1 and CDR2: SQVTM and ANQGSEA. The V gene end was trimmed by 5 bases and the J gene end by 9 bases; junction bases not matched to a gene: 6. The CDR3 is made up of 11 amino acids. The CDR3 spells CSVSEGAQAFF. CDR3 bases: TGCAGCGTTTCTGAGGGGGCGCAAGCTTTCTTT.

This CDR3 is CASSLGGTEIYEQYF. The CDR3 DNA sequence: TGTGCCAGCAGCTTAGGCGGGACAGAGATCTACGAGCAGTACTTC. This rearrangement joins TRBV7-8 to TRBJ2-7; D possibly corresponds to TRBD1 (7 bases). Germline CDR1 SGHVS, CDR2 FQNEAQ. This CDR3 contains 15 residues. Trimming cost V 1 base and J 3 bases, with 13 bases left between them.

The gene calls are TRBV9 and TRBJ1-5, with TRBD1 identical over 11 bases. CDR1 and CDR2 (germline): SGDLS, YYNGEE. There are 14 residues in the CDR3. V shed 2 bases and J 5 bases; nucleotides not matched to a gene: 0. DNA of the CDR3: TGTGCCAGCAGCGTGGACAGGGGGCATCAGCCCCAGCATTTT. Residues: CASSVDRGHQPQHF.

The CDR3 DNA follows: TGTGCCAGCAGCTCTTATGAACAGGGGGTTGAGTCCTACAATGAGCAGTTCTTC. Amino acids: CASSSYEQGVESYNEQFF. V gene TRBV7-3 combines with J gene TRBJ2-1, with TRBD1 identical over 8 bases. The germline V gene has CDR1 SGHTA and CDR2 FQGTGA. This CDR3 has 18 amino acids. Germline trimming cut 4 bases from V and 1 base from J; bases unmatched to any gene: 12.

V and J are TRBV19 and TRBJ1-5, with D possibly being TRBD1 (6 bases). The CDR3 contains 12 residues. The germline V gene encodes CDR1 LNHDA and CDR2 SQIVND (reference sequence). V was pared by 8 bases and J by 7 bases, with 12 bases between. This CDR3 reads CASRGARQPQHF. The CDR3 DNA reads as TGTGCCAGTCGGGGGGCCCGCCAGCCCCAGCATTTT.

CDR3 in amino acids: CASRLWGQNQPQHF. In nucleotides, the CDR3 is TGTGCCAGCAGGCTTTGGGGACAGAATCAGCCCCAGCATTTT. The chain combines TRBV5-8 with TRBJ1-5; TRBD1 agrees at 7 bases. Germline-derived CDR1 and CDR2 are SGHTS and YDEGEE. V shed 5 bases and J 4 bases; nucleotides not matched to a gene: 6. This CDR3 spans 14 amino acids.

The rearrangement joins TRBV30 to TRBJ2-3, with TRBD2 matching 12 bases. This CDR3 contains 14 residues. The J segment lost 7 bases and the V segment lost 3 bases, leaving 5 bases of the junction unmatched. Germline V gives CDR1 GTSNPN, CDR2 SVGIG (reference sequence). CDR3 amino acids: CAWSQTSGGNTQYF. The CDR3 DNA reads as TGTGCCTGGAGCCAGACTAGCGGGGGAAATACGCAGTATTTT.

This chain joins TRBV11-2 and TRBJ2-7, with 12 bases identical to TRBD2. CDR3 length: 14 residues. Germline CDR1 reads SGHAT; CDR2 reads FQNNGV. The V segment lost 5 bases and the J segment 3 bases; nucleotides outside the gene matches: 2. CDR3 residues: CASSPTSGGYEQYF. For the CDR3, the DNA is TGTGCCAGCAGCCCGACTAGCGGGGGCTACGAGCAGTACTTC.

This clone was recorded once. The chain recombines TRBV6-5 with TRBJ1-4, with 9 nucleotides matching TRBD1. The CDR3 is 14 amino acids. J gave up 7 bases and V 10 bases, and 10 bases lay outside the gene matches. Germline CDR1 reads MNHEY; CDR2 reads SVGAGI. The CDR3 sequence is CATSTGGGGEKLFF. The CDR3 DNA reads TGTGCCACCTCTACAGGGGGCGGCGGTGAAAAACTGTTTTTT.